This T cell receptor beta chain derives from a study of T cell responses to AZD1222 COVID-19 vaccine. Study results and caveats: Only after the peak T cell response were repertoires sampled. Donor demographics were predominantly white British with a female majority; clonal diversity may be underestimated. Only a handful of AZD1222 recipients, several in all, had baseline seropositivity. With dominance at 160-218 and 743-854, vaccine-associated CD4 TCRs spanned spike.

As regards this clone: What it recognizes is unknown.

Produced via immunoSEQ multiplex PCR; TCRdb's table is partial and in-frame only. The table lists about 150,000 clones, 80% to 90% of them singletons, with just over 5% in the top ten. Germline assignment: CDR1 MNHNS and CDR2 SASEGT. Trimming at V came to 3 bases and at J to 1 base, leaving 1 base not matched to a gene. The CDR3 consists of 14 residues. The sample was peripheral blood, taken on day 0 of AZD1222 vaccination. The chain is built from TRBV6-1 and TRBJ2-7, with 9 bases fitting TRBD1. The sequence derives from an adult in good health. The CDR3 region is CASSEGQGSYEQYF. Here the CDR3 DNA reads TGTGCCAGCAGTGAGGGACAGGGATCCTACGAGCAGTACTTC.